This T cell receptor beta chain was profiled in a study of T cell repertoires in cytomegalovirus infection (dated by TCRdb to the late 2010s). Regarding the complete study: Donor HLA type was relevant to the analysis, because carriage of CMV infection together with the matching HLA type was indicated by public TCR beta signatures. Results and caveats for the whole study, not just this receptor: The ex vivo response was dominated by HLA-C-restricted CMV-specific TCR beta clonotypes, which also provided the single most frequent clonotype in two of eight donors. Cumulative frequency of public TCR beta family members discriminated carriers of CMV infection plus the relevant HLA type in this cohort and an independent roughly 330-donor cohort.

Sequencing relied on an Illumina HiSeq 1500. In-frame beta chains were kept once TCRdb had trimmed the public reads at Q25 with fastp and called clones with MiXCR. One record per CDR3 amino acid sequence lists the most common genes and DNA. The table for this sample lists under 800,000 distinct CDR3 sequences; 20% to 25% of them were counted only once. Less than 10% of the sample lies in the top ten. This clonotype was seen at least ten times. The antigen it binds to is not known. There are no base qualities to consult, and no much larger clone falls within one base. Trimming takes 5 bases off V and 4 bases off J; junction bases not matched to a gene: 8. The CDR3 sequence holds 17 residues, the cysteine and phenylalanine included. The CDR3 DNA has 51 bases and is translated from base 1. The germline V gene (reference sequence) gives CDR1 as SEHNR and CDR2 as FQNEAQ.

Material: CD8+ T cells from PBMCs. This sequence was found in a human donor in good health (CMV status not recorded). Some clones in this sample may be carry-over from other donors' samples. This receptor chain uses TRBV7-9 and TRBJ2-1; TRBD2 agrees with 13 junctional bases. This receptor carries the CDR3 CASSTSGGAGVYNEQFF. Read as DNA, the sequence is TGTGCCAGCAGCACTAGCGGGGGGGCTGGCGTTTACAATGAGCAGTTCTTC. The full variable domain, completed from the reference TRBV7-9 and TRBJ2-1 proteins outside the CDR3, reads DTGVSQNPRHKITKRGQNVTFRCDPISEHNRLYWYRQTLGQGPEFLTYFQNEAQLEKSRLLSDRFSAERPKGSFSTLEIQRTEQGDSAMYLCASSTSGGAGVYNEQFFGPGTRLTVL.